The clone carrying this T cell receptor (beta chain) has a handful of counts. Germline CDR1 and CDR2: MNHEY and SMNVEV (reference sequence). The V gene end was trimmed by 3 bases and the J gene end by 4 bases; junction bases not matched to a gene: 5. The CDR3 runs to 14 residues. This record belongs to a study of beta chain features in type 1 diabetes. The authors reverse transcribed all of the isolated RNA, so sequencing captured expressed TCRB transcripts. Profiled with immunoSEQ multiplex PCR; TCRdb holds only in-frame clones, not every one. The table has under 250,000 clones, 11% seen once. This clonotype was obtained from a man aged 18 to 30 in good health. Sequenced material: central memory CD4+ T cells from blood. The chain recombines TRBV27 with TRBJ1-1; 7 positions agree with TRBD1. The CDR3 nucleotides read TGTGCCAGCAGTTTCTCGAAGGGGGCCACTGAAGCTTTCTTT. It codes for CASSFSKGATEAFF.